This TCR beta chain is from a study of blood T cell repertoires in COVID-19. Germline CDR1 KGHSH, CDR2 LQKENI. The V and J ends lost 5 bases and 0 bases, in that order; junction bases with no gene match: 7. This CDR3 has 16 amino acids. Authors' analysis steps: The assay estimated nucleated cells by amplifying reference gene primers. Sequencing was performed with immunoSEQ multiplex PCR; in TCRdb, only in-frame clones are kept and a portion is missing. V and J calls and clone size come straight from that table; D and trimming were deduced from the DNA. The data contain 30,000 or so clones, 90% to 95% of them singletons.

Sequencing used peripheral blood. The chain uses TRBV18 and TRBJ2-1; 7 bases agree with TRBD1. The source is a human donor in a cohort sampled during active COVID-19. CDR3 protein: CASSYDRATSYNEQFF. In DNA form, the CDR3 reads TGTGCCAGCTCATACGACAGGGCAACCTCCTACAATGAGCAGTTCTTC.